At least ten counts were recorded for the clone carrying this T cell receptor beta chain. Its antigen remains unidentified. The CDR3 spans 12 residues. The V and J ends lost 1 base and 3 bases respectively, with 1 base between them. Germline CDR1 LNHDA, CDR2 SQIVND (reference sequence). The sample originates from a study of T cells in Graves' hyperthyroidism and ophthalmopathy. Study-wide findings and caveats: Clonotypes that were expanded in thyroid above 0.001 mostly appeared in blood too. With a median lead of about 6.9 months before onset, the model predicted ophthalmopathy.

TCR beta CDR3 sequences were amplified from RNA transcripts. The HTBI primer set was used in a first-round RT-PCR of the TCR CDR3. In TCRdb, the multiplex PCR reads were re-called with MiXCR into one record per CDR3 protein. The sample contains 500,000 to 800,000 distinct CDR3 sequences, over 40% of which appear only once. Uncontrolled infection, other autoimmune disease, pregnancy or lactation led to exclusion. The chain recombines TRBV19 with TRBJ1-5; no definite D call. Source material: peripheral blood or thyroid tissue (not recorded which). This receptor was taken from an adult man with Graves' disease, either hyperthyroidism or ophthalmopathy (not recorded which). This CDR3 is CASSIANQPQHF. CDR3 DNA: TGTGCCAGTAGTATAGCCAATCAGCCCCAGCATTTT.